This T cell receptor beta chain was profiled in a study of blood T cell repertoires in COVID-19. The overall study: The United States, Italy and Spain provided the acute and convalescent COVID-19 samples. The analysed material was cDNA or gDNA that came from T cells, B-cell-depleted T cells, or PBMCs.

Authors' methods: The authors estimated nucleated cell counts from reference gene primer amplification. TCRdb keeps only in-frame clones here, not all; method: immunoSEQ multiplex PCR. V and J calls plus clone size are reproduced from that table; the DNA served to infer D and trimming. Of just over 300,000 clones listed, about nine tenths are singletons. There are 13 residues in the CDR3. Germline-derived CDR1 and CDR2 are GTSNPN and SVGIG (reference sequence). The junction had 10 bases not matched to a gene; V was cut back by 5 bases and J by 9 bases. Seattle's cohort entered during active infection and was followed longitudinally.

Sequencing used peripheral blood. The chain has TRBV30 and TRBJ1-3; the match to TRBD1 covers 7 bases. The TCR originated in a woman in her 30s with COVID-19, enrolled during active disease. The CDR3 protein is CAWDDYRGGTIYF. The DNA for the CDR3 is TGTGCCTGGGACGATTACAGGGGAGGCACCATATATTTT.